Described below is a single TCR beta chain sequence and its context. Its antigen is not known. The repertoire was sequenced with immunoSEQ multiplex PCR; TCRdb's copy has only in-frame clones and lacks some. The sample lists about 280,000 clones, 87% occurring once. Treatment: around 19 received Ad26.COV2.S at low or high dose, single or two shots; several received placebo; per-sample allocation not given. Sampling happened 63 days after the first vaccine or placebo injection. This sample is part of a study of Ad26.COV2.S vaccination and SARS-CoV-2 variants. The overall study: Donor joined the COV1001 Ad26.COV2.S trial arm. Into the muscle, Ad26.COV2.S was dosed once or twice, 56 days apart.

Study observations and caveats: Those who received the vaccine showed greater spike-specific TCR breadth than those given placebo.

The V end lost 1 base, the J end lost 5 bases, and 9 bases lay between the germline ends. The CDR3 runs to 14 residues. Germline V gene lookup returns CDR1 LGHDT and CDR2 YNNKEL (reference sequence). Material: peripheral blood, obtained in a trial of Ad26.COV2.S vaccine versus placebo. The receptor was derived from a person aged 18-65 years who received the Ad26.COV2.S COVID-19 vaccine or a placebo. J is TRBJ1-3 and V is TRBV3-1 (or the pseudogene TRBV3-2); no reliable D call. DNA for the CDR3: TGTGCCAGCAGCCAAGCTGAGAGGCGAAACACCATATATTTT. It specifies CASSQAERRNTIYF.